Shown below are 4 T cell receptor beta chains from a single sample sequenced in a study of T cell responses to AZD1222 COVID-19 vaccine. The method was immunoSEQ multiplex PCR; TCRdb's version includes in-frame clones alone and lacks a portion of them. The table records roughly 96,000 clones, approximately 90% of them present only once. The material was peripheral blood, obtained 28 days after the second AZD1222 dose. The receptors were sampled from an adult who received the AZD1222 COVID-19 vaccine.

The V gene is TRBV10-2, the J gene TRBJ2-2, with D maybe TRBD2 (6 bases). V dropped 7 bases and J dropped 2 bases, with 8 bases sitting between them. The CDR3 has 13 amino acids. The germline V gene encodes CDR1 WSHSY and CDR2 SAAADI. The CDR3 spells CASMGGNTGELFF. The CDR3 nucleotides are TGCGCCAGCATGGGGGGAAACACCGGGGAGCTGTTTTTT.

This chain joins TRBV11-3 and TRBJ1-6, with D unresolved. Germline CDR1 SGHNT, CDR2 YENEEA. The CDR3 has 16 amino acids. V was clipped by 2 bases and J by 8 bases, with 16 bases between them. DNA of the CDR3: TGTGCCAGCAGCTTACAAGGTGGGGAATATTATTCACCCCTCCACTTT. Its translation is CASSLQGGEYYSPLHF.

This clone was observed a few times. The chain is built from TRBV7-9 and TRBJ2-2; D remains unclear. CDR3 length: 12 amino acids. Germline assignment: CDR1 SEHNR and CDR2 FQNEAQ (reference sequence). V lost 3 bases, J lost 5 bases, and 4 bases lay in between. In nucleotides, the CDR3 is TGTGCCAGCAGCTTCGGGACCGGGGAGCTGTTTTTT. Translating it yields CASSFGTGELFF.

In DNA, the CDR3 is TGTGCCAGCAGGCCAAACCCGGGACAGGGTAGCGAAAAACTGTTTTTT. This sequence encodes CASRPNPGQGSEKLFF. The rearrangement links TRBV7-9 to TRBJ1-4; 9 bases match TRBD1. With 6 bases clipped from V and 8 bases from J, the junction kept 13 bases outside the gene matches. The CDR3 covers 16 residues. Germline CDR1 reads SEHNR; CDR2 reads FQNEAQ (reference sequence).